This T cell receptor (beta chain) appears in the sequencing data of a study of glioma-infiltrating T cells. Study results and limitations: CDR3 overlap between tissue and blood was very small. Above-expected tissue-blood divergence occurred in all gliomas, most in low-grade ones.

With regard to this clonotype: Its antigen remains unknown.

In germline, CDR1 is SGDLS, CDR2 YYNGEE. The CDR3 consists of 14 residues. Trimming removed 0 bases from V and 4 bases from J, with 8 bases in between. The iRepertoire nested amplicon-rescue multiplex PCR amplified TCR alpha and beta CDR3s from RNA. Input was roughly 85-450 ng of tissue mRNA or PBMC total RNA. One entry per CDR3 protein results from TCRdb running MiXCR on the multiplex PCR reads. This sample has under 20,000 distinct CDR3 sequences, with nearly 60% found just once. Sequenced sample: glioma tissue, nonneoplastic brain tissue, or PBMCs (not recorded which). This TCR was recovered from a human donor with low-grade glioma or glioblastoma, undergoing nonglioma brain surgery, or in good health (not recorded which). This chain uses TRBV9 with TRBJ2-1; D not certain. The DNA for the CDR3 is TGTGCCAGCAGCGTAGCCCATGTTTACAATGAGCAGTTCTTC. It specifies CASSVAHVYNEQFF.